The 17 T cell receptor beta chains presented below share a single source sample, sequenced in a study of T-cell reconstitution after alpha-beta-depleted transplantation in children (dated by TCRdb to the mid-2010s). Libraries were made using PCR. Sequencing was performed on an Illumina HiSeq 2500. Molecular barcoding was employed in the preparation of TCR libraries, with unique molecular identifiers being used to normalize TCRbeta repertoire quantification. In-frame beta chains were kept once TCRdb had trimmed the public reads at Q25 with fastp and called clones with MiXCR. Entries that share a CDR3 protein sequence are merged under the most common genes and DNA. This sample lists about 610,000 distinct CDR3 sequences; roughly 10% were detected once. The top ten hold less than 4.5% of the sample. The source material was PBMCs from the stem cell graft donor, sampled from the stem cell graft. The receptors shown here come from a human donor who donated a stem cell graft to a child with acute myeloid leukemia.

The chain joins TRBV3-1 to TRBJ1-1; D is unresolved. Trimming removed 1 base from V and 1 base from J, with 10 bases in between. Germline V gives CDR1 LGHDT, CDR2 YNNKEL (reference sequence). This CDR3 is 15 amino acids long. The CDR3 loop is CASSQARQTNTEAFF. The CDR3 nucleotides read TGTGCCAGCAGCCAAGCCCGGCAAACGAACACTGAAGCTTTCTTT. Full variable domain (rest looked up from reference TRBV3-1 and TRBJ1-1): DTAVSQTPKYLVTQMGNDKSIKCEQNLGHDTMYWYKQDSKKFLKIMFSYNNKELIINETVPNRFSPKSPDKAHLNLHINSLELGDSAVYFCASSQARQTNTEAFFGQGTRLTVV.

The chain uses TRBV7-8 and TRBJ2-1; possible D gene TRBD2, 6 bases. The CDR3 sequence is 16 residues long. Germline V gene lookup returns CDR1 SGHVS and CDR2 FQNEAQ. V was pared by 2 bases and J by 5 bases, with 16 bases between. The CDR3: CASSLRFSGLNNEQFF. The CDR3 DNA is TGTGCCAGCAGCTTAAGGTTTAGCGGACTTAACAATGAGCAGTTCTTC.

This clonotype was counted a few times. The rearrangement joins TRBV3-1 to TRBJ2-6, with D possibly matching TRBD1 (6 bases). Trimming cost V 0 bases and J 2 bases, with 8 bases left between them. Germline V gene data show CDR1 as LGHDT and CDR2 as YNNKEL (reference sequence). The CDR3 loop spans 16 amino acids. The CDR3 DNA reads TGTGCCAGCAGCCAAGATAACAGGGCTGGGGCCAACGTCCTGACTTTC. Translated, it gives CASSQDNRAGANVLTF.

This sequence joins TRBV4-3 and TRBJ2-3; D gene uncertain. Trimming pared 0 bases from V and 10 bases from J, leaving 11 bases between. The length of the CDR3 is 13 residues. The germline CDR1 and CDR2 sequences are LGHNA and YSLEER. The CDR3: CASSQDAASPQYF. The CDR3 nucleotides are TGCGCCAGCAGCCAAGATGCCGCTTCACCGCAGTATTTT.

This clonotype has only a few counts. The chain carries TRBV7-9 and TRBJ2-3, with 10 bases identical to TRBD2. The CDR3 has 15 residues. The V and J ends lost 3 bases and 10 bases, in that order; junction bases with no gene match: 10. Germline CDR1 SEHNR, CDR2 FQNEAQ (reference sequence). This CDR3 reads CASSLMDLAGASQYF. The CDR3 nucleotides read TGTGCCAGCAGCTTGATGGACCTAGCGGGGGCTTCGCAGTATTTT.

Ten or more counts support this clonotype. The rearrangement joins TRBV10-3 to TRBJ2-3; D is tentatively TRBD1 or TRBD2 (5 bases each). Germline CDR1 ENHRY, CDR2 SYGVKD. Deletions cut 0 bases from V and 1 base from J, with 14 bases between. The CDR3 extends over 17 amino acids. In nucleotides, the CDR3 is TGTGCCATCAGTGAGTCTGACCGGGGCTCTGGCACAGATACGCAGTATTTT. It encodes CAISESDRGSGTDTQYF.

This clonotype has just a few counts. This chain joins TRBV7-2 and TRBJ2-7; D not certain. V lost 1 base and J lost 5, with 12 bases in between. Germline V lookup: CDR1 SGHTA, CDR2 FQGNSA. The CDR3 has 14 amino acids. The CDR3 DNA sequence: TGTGCCAGCAGCTTAGTGGGCCTAGTCAACGAGCAGTACTTC. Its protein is CASSLVGLVNEQYF.

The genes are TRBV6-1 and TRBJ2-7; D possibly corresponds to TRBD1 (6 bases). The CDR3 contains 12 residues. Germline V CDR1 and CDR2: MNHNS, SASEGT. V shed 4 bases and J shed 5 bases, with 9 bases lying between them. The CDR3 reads CASSGGPHEQYF. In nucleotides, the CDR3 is TGTGCCAGCAGTGGGGGGCCCCACGAGCAGTACTTC.

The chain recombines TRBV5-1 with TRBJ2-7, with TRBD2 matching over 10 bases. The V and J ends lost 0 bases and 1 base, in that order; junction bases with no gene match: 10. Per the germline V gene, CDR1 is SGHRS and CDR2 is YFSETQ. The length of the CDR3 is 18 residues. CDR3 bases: TGCGCCAGCAGCTTGGCCGACCCGACTAGCGGGCGTTCCTACGAGCAGTACTTC. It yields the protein CASSLADPTSGRSYEQYF.

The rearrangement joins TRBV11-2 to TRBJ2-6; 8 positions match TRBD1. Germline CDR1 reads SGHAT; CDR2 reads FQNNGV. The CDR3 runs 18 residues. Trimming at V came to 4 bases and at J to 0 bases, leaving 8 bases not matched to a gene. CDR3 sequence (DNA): TGTGCCAGCAGCTCTCTGAGGACAGGGAGCTCTGGGGCCAACGTCCTGACTTTC. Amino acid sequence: CASSSLRTGSSGANVLTF.

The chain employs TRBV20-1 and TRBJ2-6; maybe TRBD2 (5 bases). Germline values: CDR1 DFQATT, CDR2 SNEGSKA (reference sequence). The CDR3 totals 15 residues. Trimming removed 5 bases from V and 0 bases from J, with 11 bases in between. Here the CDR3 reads CSAGGLYSGANVLTF. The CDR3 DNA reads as TGCAGTGCTGGAGGACTTTACTCTGGGGCCAACGTCCTGACTTTC.

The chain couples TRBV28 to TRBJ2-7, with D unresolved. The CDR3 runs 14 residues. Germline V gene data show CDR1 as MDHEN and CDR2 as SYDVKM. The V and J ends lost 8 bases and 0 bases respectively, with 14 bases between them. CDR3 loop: CASFPGSSSYEQYF. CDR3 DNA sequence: TGTGCCAGCTTTCCCGGGTCTAGCTCCTACGAGCAGTACTTC.

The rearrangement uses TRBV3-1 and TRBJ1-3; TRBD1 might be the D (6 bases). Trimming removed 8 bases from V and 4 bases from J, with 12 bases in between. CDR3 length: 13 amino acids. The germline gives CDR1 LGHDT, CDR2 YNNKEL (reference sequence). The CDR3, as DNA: TGTGCCAGCTCCCAAAGGGGGGGAAACACCATATATTTT. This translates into CASSQRGGNTIYF.

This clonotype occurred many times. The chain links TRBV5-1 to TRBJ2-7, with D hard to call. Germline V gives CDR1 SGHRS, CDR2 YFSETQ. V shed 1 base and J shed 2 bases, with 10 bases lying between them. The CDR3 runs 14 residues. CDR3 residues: CASSLMGDTYEQYF. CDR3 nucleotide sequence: TGCGCCAGCAGCTTGATGGGCGATACCTACGAGCAGTACTTC.

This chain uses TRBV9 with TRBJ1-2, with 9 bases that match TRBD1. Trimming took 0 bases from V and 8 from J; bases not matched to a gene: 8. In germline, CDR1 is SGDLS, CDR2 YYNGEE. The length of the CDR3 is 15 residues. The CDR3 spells CASSVEGGQGVGYTF. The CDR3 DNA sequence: TGTGCCAGCAGCGTAGAAGGGGGACAGGGCGTGGGCTACACCTTC.

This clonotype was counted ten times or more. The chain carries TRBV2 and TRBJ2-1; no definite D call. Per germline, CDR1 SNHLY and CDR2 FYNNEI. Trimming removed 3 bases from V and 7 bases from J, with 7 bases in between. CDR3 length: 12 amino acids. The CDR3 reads CASSDVGNEQFF. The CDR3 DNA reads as TGTGCCAGCAGTGATGTGGGGAATGAGCAGTTCTTC.

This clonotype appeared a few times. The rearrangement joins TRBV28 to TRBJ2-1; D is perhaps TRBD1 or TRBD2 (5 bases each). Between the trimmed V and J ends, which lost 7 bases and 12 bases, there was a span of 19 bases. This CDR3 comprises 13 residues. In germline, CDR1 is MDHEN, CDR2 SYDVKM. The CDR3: CASTGTPQVGQFF. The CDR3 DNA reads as TGTGCCAGCACCGGGACCCCCCAGGTAGGGCAGTTCTTC. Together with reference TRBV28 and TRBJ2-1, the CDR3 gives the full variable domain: DVKVTQSSRYLVKRTGEKVFLECVQDMDHENMFWYRQDPGLGLRLIYFSYDVKMKEKGDIPEGYSVSREKKERFSLILESASTNQTSMYLCASTGTPQVGQFFGPGTRLTVL.